Below, one T cell receptor beta chain is given with its context. Per germline, CDR1 SGHRS and CDR2 YFSETQ. This CDR3 has 15 amino acids. V lost 1 base and J lost 2, with 11 bases in between. MiXCR was run by TCRdb on the 5' RACE reads, yielding one entry per CDR3 protein. The sample contains under 800,000 distinct CDR3 sequences, 21% of which appear only once. The data are from a study of identical twins. These data also featured in a second study, about T cells expressing NK-cell markers.

Sequencing was done on a sample of PBMCs. This sequence joins TRBV5-1 and TRBJ2-3; tentatively, D is TRBD2 (6 bases). The source of this sequence is a woman between 18 and 29 years old in good health. In nucleotides, the CDR3 is TGCGCCAGCAGCTTGCGGGGACTTCACACAGATACGCAGTATTTT. The encoded protein is CASSLRGLHTDTQYF.